This TCR beta chain was obtained from a study of T cells in Graves' hyperthyroidism and ophthalmopathy. Germline V CDR1 and CDR2: KGHDR, SFDVKD. V was trimmed by 4 bases and J by 12 bases, leaving 18 bases between them. This CDR3 has 14 amino acids. Any symptoms of ophthalmopathy came after the first hyperthyroidism diagnosis, from which the blood sample dates. The TCR beta CDR3 regions underwent amplification using RNA transcripts as the source. The HTBI primer set was used in a first-round RT-PCR of the TCR CDR3. TCRdb reprocessed the multiplex PCR reads via MiXCR and lists one record per CDR3 protein. The sample has 730,000 or so distinct CDR3 sequences, approximately 18% seen once. In the case of this clonotype: Antigen unknown.

Study-level findings and limits: Most clonotypes expanded in the thyroid (above 0.001) were also present in blood.

The rearrangement joins TRBV24-1 to TRBJ2-1; D is perhaps TRBD2 (6 bases). Sequenced material: blood. The TCR comes from a woman in her forties or fifties with Graves' hyperthyroidism that later progressed to Graves' ophthalmopathy. CDR3 in amino acids: CATSDPGTPHSQFF. Written as DNA, the CDR3 is TGTGCCACCAGTGACCCTGGGACTCCCCACTCGCAGTTCTTC.